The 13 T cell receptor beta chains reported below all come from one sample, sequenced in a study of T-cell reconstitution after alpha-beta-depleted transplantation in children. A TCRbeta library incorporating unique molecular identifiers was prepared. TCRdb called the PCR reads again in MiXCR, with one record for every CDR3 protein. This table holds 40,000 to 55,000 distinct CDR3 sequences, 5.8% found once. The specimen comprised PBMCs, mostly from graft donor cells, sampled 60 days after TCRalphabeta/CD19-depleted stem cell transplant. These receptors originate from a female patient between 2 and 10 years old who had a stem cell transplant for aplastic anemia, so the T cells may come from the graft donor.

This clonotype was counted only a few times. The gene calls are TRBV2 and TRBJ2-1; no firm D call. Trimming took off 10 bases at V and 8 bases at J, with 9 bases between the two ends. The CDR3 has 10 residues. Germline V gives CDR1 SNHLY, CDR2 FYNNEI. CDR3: CATGLDEQFF. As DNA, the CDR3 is TGTGCCACGGGTTTGGATGAGCAGTTCTTC.

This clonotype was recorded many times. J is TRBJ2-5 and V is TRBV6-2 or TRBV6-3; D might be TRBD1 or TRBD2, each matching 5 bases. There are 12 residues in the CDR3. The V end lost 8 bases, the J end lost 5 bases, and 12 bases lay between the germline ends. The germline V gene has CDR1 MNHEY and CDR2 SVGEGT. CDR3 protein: CASGRGAETQYF. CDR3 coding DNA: TGTGCCAGCGGCAGAGGGGCGGAGACCCAGTACTTC.

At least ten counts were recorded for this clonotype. The CDR3 DNA reads as TGTGCCAGCAGTTTAATCGGAGATACGCAGTATTTT. Translation gives CASSLIGDTQYF. The chain recombines TRBV27 with TRBJ2-3; D unclear. Germline loops: CDR1 MNHEY, CDR2 SMNVEV (reference sequence). V was trimmed by 2 bases and J by 5 bases, leaving 5 bases between them. CDR3 length equals 12 residues.

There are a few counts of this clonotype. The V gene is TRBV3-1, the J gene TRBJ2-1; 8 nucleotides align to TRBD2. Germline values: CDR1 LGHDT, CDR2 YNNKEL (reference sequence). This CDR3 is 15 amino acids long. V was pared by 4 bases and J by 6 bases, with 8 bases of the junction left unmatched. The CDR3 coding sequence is TGTGCCAGCAGCCCCGGGACTAGAGGTATCAATGAGCAGTTCTTC. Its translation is CASSPGTRGINEQFF.

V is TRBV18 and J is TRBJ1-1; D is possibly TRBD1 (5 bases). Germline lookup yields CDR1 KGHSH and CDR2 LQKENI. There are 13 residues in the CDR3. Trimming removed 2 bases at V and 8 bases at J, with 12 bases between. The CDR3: CASSPAPGTEAFF. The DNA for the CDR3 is TGTGCCAGCTCACCAGCACCCGGGACGGAAGCTTTCTTT. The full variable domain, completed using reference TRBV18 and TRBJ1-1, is NAGVMQNPRHLVRRRGQEARLRCSPMKGHSHVYWYRQLPEEGLKFMVYLQKENIIDESGMPKERFSAEFPKEGPSILRIQQVVRGDSAAYFCASSPAPGTEAFFGQGTRLTVV.

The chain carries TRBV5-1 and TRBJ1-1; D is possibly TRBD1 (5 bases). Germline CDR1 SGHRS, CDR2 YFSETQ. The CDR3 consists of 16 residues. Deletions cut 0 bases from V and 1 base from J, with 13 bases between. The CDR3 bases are TGCGCCAGCAGCTTGGGCCGAAGGGGTGGGAACACTGAAGCTTTCTTT. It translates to CASSLGRRGGNTEAFF.

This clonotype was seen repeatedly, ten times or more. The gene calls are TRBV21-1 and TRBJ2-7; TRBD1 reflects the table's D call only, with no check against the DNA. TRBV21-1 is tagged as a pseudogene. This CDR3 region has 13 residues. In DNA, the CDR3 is TGTGCCAGCAGCATCGACCCCCGCTACGAGCAGTACTTC. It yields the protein CASSIDPRYEQYF.

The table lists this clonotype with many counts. The CDR3 spells CASSESLLTYNEQFF. The DNA for the CDR3 is TGTGCCAGCAGTGAATCCCTATTAACCTACAATGAGCAGTTCTTC. This rearrangement joins TRBV6-1 to TRBJ2-1, with unresolved D. The CDR3 is made up of 15 amino acids. The germline V gene encodes CDR1 MNHNS and CDR2 SASEGT. Trimming removed 2 bases from V and 2 bases from J, with 10 bases in between.

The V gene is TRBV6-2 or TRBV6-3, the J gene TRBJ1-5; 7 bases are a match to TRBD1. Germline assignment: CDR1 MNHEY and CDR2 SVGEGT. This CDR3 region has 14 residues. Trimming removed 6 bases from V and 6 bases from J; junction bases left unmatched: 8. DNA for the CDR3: TGTGCCAGCAGGGGAACAGGGGTCGGTCAGCCCCAGCATTTT. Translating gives CASRGTGVGQPQHF.

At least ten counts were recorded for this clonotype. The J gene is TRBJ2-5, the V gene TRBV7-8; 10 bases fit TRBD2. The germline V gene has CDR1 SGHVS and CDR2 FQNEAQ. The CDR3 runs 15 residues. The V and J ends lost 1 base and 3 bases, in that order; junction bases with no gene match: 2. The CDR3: CASSLGAGGEETQYF. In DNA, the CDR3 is TGTGCCAGCAGCTTAGGAGCGGGGGGGGAAGAGACCCAGTACTTC.

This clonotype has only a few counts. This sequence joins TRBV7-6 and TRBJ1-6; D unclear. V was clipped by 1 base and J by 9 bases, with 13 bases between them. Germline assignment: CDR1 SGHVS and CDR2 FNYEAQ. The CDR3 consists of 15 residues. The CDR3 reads CASSLGTAGRSPLHF. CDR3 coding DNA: TGTGCCAGCAGCTTAGGGACCGCGGGCCGTTCACCCCTCCACTTT.

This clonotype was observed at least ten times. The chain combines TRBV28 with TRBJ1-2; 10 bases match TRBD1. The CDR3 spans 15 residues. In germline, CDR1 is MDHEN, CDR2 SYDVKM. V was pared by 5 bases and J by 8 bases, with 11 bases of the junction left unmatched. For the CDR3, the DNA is TGTGCCAGCAGTAGTACCGGGACAGGGGTTGGAGGCTACACCTTC. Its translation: CASSSTGTGVGGYTF.

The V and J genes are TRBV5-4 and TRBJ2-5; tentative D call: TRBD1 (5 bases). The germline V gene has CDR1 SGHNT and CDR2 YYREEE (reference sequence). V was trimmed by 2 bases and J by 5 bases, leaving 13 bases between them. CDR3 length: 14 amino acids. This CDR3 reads CASSFKGALETQYF. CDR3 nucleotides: TGTGCCAGCAGCTTTAAAGGGGCCTTGGAGACCCAGTACTTC. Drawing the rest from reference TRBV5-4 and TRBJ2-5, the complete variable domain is ETGVTQSPTHLIKTRGQQVTLRCSSQSGHNTVSWYQQALGQGPQFIFQYYREEENGRGNFPPRFSGLQFPNYSSELNVNALELDDSALYLCASSFKGALETQYFGPGTRLLVL.